The source of this TCR beta chain is a study of human T cells and chemical hapten exposure. Study details: During the roughly 25-week study period, patients had diphenylcyclopropenone applied to the scalp every week. Study results and limitations: While controls formed fewer of them, expanded TCRs formed significantly more large CDR3 similarity clusters.

As to time point: patch test 2, 6 weeks after DPC sensitization. Regarding treatment: therapeutic diphenylcyclopropenone sensitization with weekly scalp DPC. MiXCR, run by TCRdb on the RACE reads, gives a single entry per CDR3 protein. This sample has 70,000 to 90,000 distinct CDR3 sequences, with about 9.4% found just once. Many counts were recorded for this clonotype. What it binds is unknown. Looked up from germline, CDR1 is SEHNR and CDR2 is FQNEAQ (reference sequence). V shed 1 base, J shed 6 bases, and the junction held 8 bases outside the gene matches. The CDR3 has 16 residues. Sequenced here: whole blood, sampled in connection with sensitization to the hapten diphenylcyclopropenone (DPC). This chain joins TRBV7-9 and TRBJ2-3; TRBD2 matches at 9 bases. This clonotype was sampled from a woman in her forties or fifties with alopecia areata. Some clones in this sample may be carry-over from other donors' samples. The CDR3 nucleotides are TGTGCCAGCAGCTTAGGGGTAGCGGGAGCCCCTGATACGCAGTATTTT. Its protein product is CASSLGVAGAPDTQYF.